Each of the 9 T cell receptor beta chains below was sequenced from the same sample in a study of T cell responses to AZD1222 COVID-19 vaccine (dated by TCRdb to the early 2020s). What the time point label conveys for this sample: about 28 days (+/-7) after the second vaccine dose. The method was the immunoSEQ multiplex PCR assay. Drawn from immuneACCESS, this table holds only the in-frame rearrangements with V and J called that TCRdb kept. Clones are partly lost; checked studies trace under half to an unresolved V gene and leave the rest unexplained. For this sample there are about 140,000 clones; 80% to 95% appear just once. The ten most abundant clones make up 3% to 4% of the sample. Sample: peripheral blood, taken 28 days after the second AZD1222 dose. The source of these receptors is an adult who received the AZD1222 COVID-19 vaccine.

CDR3 DNA: TGTGCCAGCTCACAGGCCCAGGGAAGAGGAACTGAAGCTTTCTTT. Residues: CASSQAQGRGTEAFF. V is TRBV18 and J is TRBJ1-1; perhaps TRBD1 as D (5 bases). Per germline, CDR1 KGHSH and CDR2 LQKENI. The CDR3 covers 15 residues. V lost 4 bases and J 5 bases, leaving 17 bases between the germline ends.

The chain links TRBV6-6 to TRBJ1-2, with a weak D call TRBD1 (5 bases). V lost 6 bases and J 1 base, leaving 12 bases between the germline ends. Germline CDR1 and CDR2: MNHNY and SVGAGI (reference sequence). The CDR3 contains 14 residues. CDR3 coding DNA: TGTGCCAGCAGACTCGGAGGGGATAACTATGGCTACACCTTC. Protein product: CASRLGGDNYGYTF.

This chain uses TRBV5-1 with TRBJ2-5; 10 bases map to TRBD1. After removal of 4 bases from V and 5 bases from J, the junction contained 5 bases not matched to a gene. CDR3 length: 14 residues. Germline CDR1 SGHRS, CDR2 YFSETQ. Here the CDR3 reads CASSLTGGSETQYF. DNA for the CDR3: TGCGCCAGCAGCCTGACAGGGGGCTCGGAGACCCAGTACTTC.

The chain employs TRBV28 and TRBJ1-5; D possibly corresponds to TRBD1 (5 bases). V was shortened by 2 bases and J by 2 bases, with 10 bases between the two germline ends. CDR3 length: 15 residues. CDR1 is MDHEN, CDR2 SYDVKM, per germline. The CDR3 nucleotides read TGTGCCAGCAGTTTAAGGTCCAGGGGCAATCAGCCCCAGCATTTT. It codes for CASSLRSRGNQPQHF.

The chain links TRBV10-2 to TRBJ2-2; D gene unclear. The CDR3 is 13 residues long. Germline loops: CDR1 WSHSY, CDR2 SAAADI. With 5 bases removed from V and 4 bases from J, the gap between germline ends came to 8 bases. The CDR3 sequence is CASSYSFTGELFF. CDR3 nucleotide sequence: TGCGCCAGCAGTTATAGTTTCACCGGGGAGCTGTTTTTT.

V gene TRBV15 combines with J gene TRBJ1-5, with D perhaps matching TRBD1 (6 bases). Germline CDR1 and CDR2: LNHNV and YYDKDF (reference sequence). Trimming stripped 6 bases from V and 3 bases from J, with 12 bases between. This CDR3 contains 14 residues. The CDR3 protein is CATRTGQVNQPQHF. Written as DNA, the CDR3 is TGTGCCACCAGGACAGGACAAGTCAATCAGCCCCAGCATTTT.

The chain is built from TRBV9 and TRBJ1-1; 7 bases agree with TRBD1. Germline V gene sequence: CDR1 SGDLS, CDR2 YYNGEE. The V gene end was trimmed by 3 bases and the J gene end by 6 bases; junction bases not matched to a gene: 5. There are 13 residues in the CDR3. As DNA, the CDR3 is TGTGCCAGCAGCGGACAGGGTTGGGCTGAAGCTTTCTTT. This codes for CASSGQGWAEAFF.

This sequence joins TRBV28 and TRBJ1-1, with D possibly TRBD1 on 5 matching bases. The V end was cut by 2 bases, the J end by 2 bases, with 12 bases between. The CDR3 extends over 15 amino acids. Germline V lookup: CDR1 MDHEN, CDR2 SYDVKM. The CDR3 DNA sequence: TGTGCCAGCAGTTTAAGAAGGGGTTACAACACTGAAGCTTTCTTT. It encodes CASSLRRGYNTEAFF.

J is TRBJ2-5 and V is TRBV5-1; 9 bases are shared with TRBD1. From germline, CDR1 is SGHRS and CDR2 YFSETQ. V was pared by 3 bases and J by 0 bases, with 0 bases of the junction left unmatched. The CDR3 contains 14 residues. The CDR3 sequence is CASSWDRDQETQYF. The CDR3 nucleotides are TGCGCCAGCAGCTGGGACAGGGACCAAGAGACCCAGTACTTC.